The text below deals with one T cell receptor (beta chain). Its antigen is not known. The source of the sample is a study of shared clonotypes between healthy human individuals. Study background: Contributing individuals were a couple of females and three males aged 18 to 49. Study-wide findings and caveats: Some clonotypes were shared by all four sorted-subset donors, while others were not shared. The non-shared ones had lower generation probabilities than the shared ones. Memory subsets had estimated richness that was generally smaller than that of naive subsets.

Terminally differentiated effector memory CD45RA+ cells were excluded by CCR7 positive selection of CD45RO-negative cells. Every contributor of samples was a Caucasian grown-up residing in Nashville, Tennessee. The germline V gene has CDR1 SNHLY and CDR2 FYNNEI. The V end lost 4 bases, the J end lost 2 bases, and 11 bases lay between the germline ends. The length of the CDR3 is 15 residues. Sequencing used immunoSEQ multiplex PCR; TCRdb keeps in-frame clones, though not all of them. The sample comprises under 700,000 clones, roughly 95% of which are singletons, and about 0.11% rests with the top ten.

The clonotype comes from a woman in her twenties or thirties in good health. The specimen sequenced was naive CD8+ T cells sorted from blood. The rearrangement uses TRBV2 and TRBJ2-2; D remains unclear. The CDR3 is CASSGSRSNTGELFF. The CDR3 region has the DNA TGTGCCAGCAGTGGATCGCGGTCCAACACCGGGGAGCTGTTTTTT.